One sample yielded the 32 T cell receptor beta chains listed below, sequenced in a study of CXCR3-negative and CXCR3-positive naive CD8 T cells. Study-level findings and limits: Naive cells positive for CXCR3 carried more hydrophobic TRB CDR3s than CXCR3-negative ones.

The authors made the TRB cDNA libraries by 5' RACE using UMI labels. After re-calling the 5' RACE reads, TCRdb lists one entry per CDR3 protein, DNA absent. Listed are tens of thousands of distinct CDR3 sequences; 0.6% to 0.7% falls within the top ten. No antigen has been identified for these receptors. The sample taken for sequencing was naive CXCR3+ CD8+ T cells from blood. Subset described: CD45RO-CCR7+CD27+CD95- naive CD8+ T cells expressing CXCR3 (TNR3+). The receptor set was obtained from a human donor in good health. Some clones in this sample may be carry-over from other donors' samples.

The chain uses TRBV27 and TRBJ1-4; without DNA, the TCRdb call of TRBD1 cannot be checked. CDR1 is MNHEY and CDR2 is SMNVEV in the germline V gene (reference sequence). The CDR3 runs to 15 residues. The CDR3 reads CASSRGDPINEKLFF.

The chain couples TRBV20-1 to TRBJ2-7; TCRdb designates TRBD2, a call that cannot be tested without DNA. In germline, CDR1 is DFQATT, CDR2 SNEGSKA (reference sequence). The CDR3 covers 14 residues. Here the CDR3 reads CSAPGAGVAYEQYF.

The chain combines TRBV27 with TRBJ2-7; TCRdb picks TRBD2, but there is no DNA to check that call. CDR3 length: 14 amino acids. Germline assignment: CDR1 MNHEY and CDR2 SMNVEV (reference sequence). The CDR3 reads CASSYRLAGYEQYF.

This chain uses TRBV20-1 with TRBJ2-7. Germline V gives CDR1 DFQATT, CDR2 SNEGSKA (reference sequence). CDR3 length: 13 residues. The CDR3 loop is CSAIGVGSYEQYF.

The chain is built from TRBV5-8 and TRBJ2-1; TCRdb names TRBD2, which stays unverified in the absence of DNA. Germline values: CDR1 SGHTS, CDR2 YDEGEE. The CDR3 contains 15 residues. The CDR3 spells CASSLTSGPYNEQFF.

The V gene is TRBV12-3 or TRBV12-4, the J gene TRBJ2-1; there is no DNA to check the TCRdb D call of TRBD2. The CDR3 length is 15 residues. CDR3 amino acids: CASSPTSGSVGEQFF.

CDR3 sequence reads: CASSLILYEQYF. V usage is TRBV12-3 or TRBV12-4 and J usage is TRBJ2-7. This CDR3 has 12 residues.

The chain links TRBV21-1 to TRBJ1-1. TRBV21-1 is noted as a pseudogene. The CDR3 sequence is 14 residues long. The CDR3 here is CASSKVSGSTEAFF.

V usage is TRBV11-2 and J usage is TRBJ2-1; absent DNA, TCRdb's TRBD2 call cannot be checked. The germline gives CDR1 SGHAT, CDR2 FQNNGV. The CDR3 covers 16 residues. The CDR3 reads CASLYPGLAGGNEQFF.

The chain is built from TRBV29-1 and TRBJ2-7. Per germline, CDR1 SQVTM and CDR2 ANQGSEA. The CDR3 is made up of 12 amino acids. CDR3 protein: CSVGPGTYEQYF.

This sequence joins TRBV7-3 and TRBJ2-2; the D gene TCRdb calls, TRBD1, cannot be checked with no DNA. The CDR3 consists of 17 residues. In germline, CDR1 is SGHTA, CDR2 FQGTGA. The CDR3 loop is CASSLTVGHRNTGELFF.

The genes are TRBV23-1 and TRBJ2-5; checking the TCRdb D call of TRBD2 is not possible without DNA. TRBV23-1 is filed as an ORF, its function uncertain. The CDR3 consists of 15 residues. Here the CDR3 reads CASLNRLAEQETQYF.

The J gene is TRBJ2-3, the V gene TRBV5-1; TCRdb's assignment of TRBD2 cannot be checked, as there is no DNA. Germline CDR1 and CDR2: SGHRS and YFSETQ. This CDR3 has 16 residues. The CDR3 spells CASSLSRSGGTDTQYF.

The V gene is TRBV6-6, the J gene TRBJ2-5; TCRdb's D gene call, TRBD1, goes unchecked for lack of DNA. Per germline, CDR1 MNHNY and CDR2 SVGAGI (reference sequence). The CDR3 spans 15 residues. The CDR3 reads CASSYSRTGLETQYF.

The rearrangement uses TRBV6-4 and TRBJ2-2. Per germline, CDR1 MRHNA and CDR2 SNTAGT. This CDR3 has 14 residues. The CDR3 reads CASSDSTDTGELFF.

V gene TRBV7-9 combines with J gene TRBJ2-2; TCRdb indicates TRBD2, and absent DNA this call remains unverified. The CDR3 has 16 amino acids. CDR1 and CDR2 (germline): SEHNR, FQNEAQ (reference sequence). The CDR3 reads CASSLEPSGYTGELFF.

This chain connects TRBV27 to TRBJ2-1; TCRdb outputs TRBD1, but without DNA this stays unchecked. The germline CDR1 and CDR2 sequences are MNHEY and SMNVEV (reference sequence). The CDR3 spans 14 residues. CDR3 region: CASRPGSSYNEQFF.

This chain uses TRBV6-2 or TRBV6-3 with TRBJ2-5; the TRBD2 assignment by TCRdb is unverifiable without DNA. CDR1 and CDR2 from the germline V gene are MNHEY and SVGEGT. The CDR3 is made up of 13 amino acids. The chain's CDR3 is CASDGGWQETQYF.

CDR3 loop: CASSAVNTGELFF. The J gene is TRBJ2-2, the V gene TRBV6-5. Germline lookup yields CDR1 MNHEY and CDR2 SVGAGI. This CDR3 contains 13 residues.

The chain joins TRBV7-8 to TRBJ2-2; absent DNA, TCRdb's TRBD1 call cannot be checked. CDR1 is SGHVS and CDR2 is FQNEAQ in the germline V gene. This CDR3 is built from 16 residues. The CDR3 sequence is CASSSPGTRLTGELFF.

The chain carries TRBV10-3 and TRBJ2-2; TCRdb reports TRBD1, a call that lacks DNA to check it against. Germline V gene sequence: CDR1 ENHRY, CDR2 SYGVKD. This CDR3 spans 13 amino acids. CDR3 sequence: CAIRSGGAGELFF.

The rearrangement uses TRBV29-1 and TRBJ2-1. Germline CDR1 and CDR2: SQVTM and ANQGSEA. This CDR3 is built from 14 residues. The CDR3 sequence: CSVEGWLEYNEQFF.

This chain joins TRBV3-1 and TRBJ2-7; the TCRdb D gene call, TRBD2, has no DNA to confirm it. The germline gives CDR1 LGHDT, CDR2 YNNKEL (reference sequence). The CDR3 is 16 residues long. This CDR3 is CASSQDTSYPPYEQYF.

V usage is TRBV7-3 and J usage is TRBJ1-1. The CDR3 sequence is 13 residues long. In germline, CDR1 is SGHTA, CDR2 FQGTGA. CDR3 sequence: CASRMTENTEAFF.

V and J are TRBV12-3 or TRBV12-4 and TRBJ1-5. The CDR3 totals 14 residues. The CDR3 reads CASSLVTGNQPQHF.

The chain links TRBV4-1 to TRBJ2-5; the D call of TRBD1 rests on TCRdb alone, since no DNA is present to check it. Per the germline V gene, CDR1 is MGHRA and CDR2 is YSYEKL. This CDR3 has 15 residues. Here the CDR3 reads CASSPTWTGQETQYF.

This chain uses TRBV5-1 with TRBJ2-3; the TRBD1 assignment by TCRdb is unverifiable without DNA. CDR3 length: 15 amino acids. Germline V gene sequence: CDR1 SGHRS, CDR2 YFSETQ. CDR3 loop: CASSLIPGSTDTQYF.

CDR3 loop: CASSFTGTEQFF. The rearrangement uses TRBV7-8 and TRBJ2-1; TCRdb proposes TRBD1, but this gene call is untestable without DNA. Germline lookup yields CDR1 SGHVS and CDR2 FQNEAQ. The length of the CDR3 is 12 residues.

The chain recombines TRBV12-3 or TRBV12-4 with TRBJ1-2; TCRdb selects TRBD1, and the lack of DNA leaves this call unchecked. CDR3 size: 14 residues. CDR3 residues: CASSETGPDYGYTF.

V is TRBV20-1 and J is TRBJ2-5; TCRdb's D call, TRBD1, is unchecked because there is no DNA. The length of the CDR3 is 13 residues. Germline V lookup: CDR1 DFQATT, CDR2 SNEGSKA (reference sequence). The CDR3 protein is CSAPGPEWETQYF.

The chain uses TRBV6-1 and TRBJ1-1. This CDR3 has 13 amino acids. CDR1 MNHNS and CDR2 SASEGT come from the germline V gene. This CDR3 reads CASNAETNTEAFF.

This chain links TRBV4-1 with TRBJ2-7; the TCRdb call, TRBD1, lacks DNA for checking. Germline-derived CDR1 and CDR2 are MGHRA and YSYEKL. The CDR3 length is 14 residues. The CDR3 spells CASSQDSGTYEQYF.